This TCR beta chain appears in the sequencing data of a study of T cells in Graves' hyperthyroidism and ophthalmopathy. The CDR3 regions of TCR beta were amplified from RNA transcripts. In the first-round RT-PCR of the TCR CDR3, the HTBI primer set was used. TCRdb recomputed calls from the multiplex PCR reads with MiXCR, one row per CDR3 protein. Of around 350,000 distinct CDR3 sequences in the sample, around 13% were seen once. This clonotype was found many times. The antigen is undetermined. It was uncontrolled infection, other autoimmune disease, pregnancy or lactation that excluded patients. Study-level points and caveats: Researchers found most expanded thyroid clonotypes above 0.001 in blood as well. By a 13 V-J model, ophthalmopathy was set apart from stable hyperthyroidism.

Deletions cut 5 bases from V and 5 bases from J, with 10 bases between. In germline, CDR1 is MDHEN, CDR2 SYDVKM. The CDR3 contains 13 residues. The chain is built from TRBV28 and TRBJ1-5; D ambiguous. The receptor's source is a woman in her thirties with Graves' ophthalmopathy. Sample: blood. Here the CDR3 DNA reads TGTGCCAGCAGTATTAGCGGTTATCAGCCCCAGCATTTT. Translated: CASSISGYQPQHF.